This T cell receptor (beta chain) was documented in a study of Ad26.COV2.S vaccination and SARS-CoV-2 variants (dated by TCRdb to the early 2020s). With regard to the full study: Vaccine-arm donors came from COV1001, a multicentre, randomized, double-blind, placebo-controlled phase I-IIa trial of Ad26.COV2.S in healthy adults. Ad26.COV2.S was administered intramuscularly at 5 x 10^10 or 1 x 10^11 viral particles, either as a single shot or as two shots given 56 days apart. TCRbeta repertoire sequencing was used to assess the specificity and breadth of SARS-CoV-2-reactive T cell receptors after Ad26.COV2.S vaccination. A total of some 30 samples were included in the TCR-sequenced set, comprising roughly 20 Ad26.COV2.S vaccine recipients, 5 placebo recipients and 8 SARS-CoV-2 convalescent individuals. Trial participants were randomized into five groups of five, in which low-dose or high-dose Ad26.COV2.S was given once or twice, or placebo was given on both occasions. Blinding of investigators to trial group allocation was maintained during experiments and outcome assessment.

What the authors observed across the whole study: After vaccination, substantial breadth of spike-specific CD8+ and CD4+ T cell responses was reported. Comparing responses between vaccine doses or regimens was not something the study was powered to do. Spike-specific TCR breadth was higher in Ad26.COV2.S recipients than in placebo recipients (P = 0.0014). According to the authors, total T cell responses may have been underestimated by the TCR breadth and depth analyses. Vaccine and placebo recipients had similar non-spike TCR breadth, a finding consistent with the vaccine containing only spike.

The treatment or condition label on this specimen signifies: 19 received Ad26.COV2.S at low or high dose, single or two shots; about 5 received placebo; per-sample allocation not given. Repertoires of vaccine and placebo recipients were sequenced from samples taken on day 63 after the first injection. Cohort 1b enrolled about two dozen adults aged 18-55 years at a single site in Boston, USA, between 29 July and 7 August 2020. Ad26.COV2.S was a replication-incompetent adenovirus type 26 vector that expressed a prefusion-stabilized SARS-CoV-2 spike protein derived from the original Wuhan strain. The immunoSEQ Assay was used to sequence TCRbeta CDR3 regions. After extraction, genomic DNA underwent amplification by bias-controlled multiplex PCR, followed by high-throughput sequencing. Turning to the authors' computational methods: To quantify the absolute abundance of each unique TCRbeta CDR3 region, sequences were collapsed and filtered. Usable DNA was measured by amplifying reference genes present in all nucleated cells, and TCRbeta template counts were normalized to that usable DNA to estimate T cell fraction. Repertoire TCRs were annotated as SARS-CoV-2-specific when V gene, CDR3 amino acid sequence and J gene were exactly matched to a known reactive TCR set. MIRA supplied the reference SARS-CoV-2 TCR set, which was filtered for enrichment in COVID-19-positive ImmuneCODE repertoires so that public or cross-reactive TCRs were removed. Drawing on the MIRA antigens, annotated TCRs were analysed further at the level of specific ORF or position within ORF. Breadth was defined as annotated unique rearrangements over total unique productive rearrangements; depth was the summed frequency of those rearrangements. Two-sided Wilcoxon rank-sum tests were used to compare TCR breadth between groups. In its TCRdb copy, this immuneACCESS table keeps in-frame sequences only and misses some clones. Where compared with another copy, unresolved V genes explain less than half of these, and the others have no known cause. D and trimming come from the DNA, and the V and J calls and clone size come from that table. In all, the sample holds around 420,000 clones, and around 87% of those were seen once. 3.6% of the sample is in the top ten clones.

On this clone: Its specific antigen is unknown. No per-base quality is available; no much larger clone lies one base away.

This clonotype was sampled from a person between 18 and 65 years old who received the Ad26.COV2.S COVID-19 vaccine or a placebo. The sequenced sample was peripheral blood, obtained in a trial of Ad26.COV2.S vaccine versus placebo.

The sequenced DNA: TGTGCCACCCCCTGGACACGAAGGGCCGGGGAGCTGTTTTTT. Its product reads: CATPWTRRAGELFF. The sequence is built from TRBV7-3 and TRBJ2-2; tentative D gene TRBD1, with 5 bases matching. Including cysteine and phenylalanine, the CDR3 has 14 amino acids. CDR3 DNA is the only sequence kept; it has 42 bases, read in frame from the first base. The junction shows trimming of 10 bases on V and 6 bases on J, plus 18 bases between the germline ends. The germline V gene sets CDR1 to SGHTA and CDR2 to FQGTGA.